The 26 T cell receptor beta chains listed next were all sequenced from one sample in a study. TCRdb reprocessed the 5' RACE reads with MiXCR, giving one entry per CDR3 protein. This table holds about 5,800 distinct CDR3 sequences, roughly 32% found once. Sample: memory CD4+ T cells sorted from a lymph node. Subset in this sample: memory CD4+ T cells, CD4+CD45RO+CD25-. All receptors come from a female donor with breast cancer.

There are many counts of this clonotype. This chain links TRBV2 with TRBJ2-7, with TRBD1 as a possible D gene (7 bases). The CDR3 length is 16 residues. V gave up 3 bases and J gave up 4 bases, with 19 bases separating them. Germline V lookup: CDR1 SNHLY, CDR2 FYNNEI. The CDR3 nucleotides are TGTGCCAGCAGTGATAGGGCAGGGGGGAAGTTGTACGAGCAGTACTTC. Residues: CASSDRAGGKLYEQYF.

This clonotype showed up many times. The chain links TRBV28 to TRBJ2-1; 9 nucleotides line up with TRBD2. CDR1 and CDR2 (germline): MDHEN, SYDVKM. V was clipped by 5 bases and J by 9 bases; unmatched bases: 8. CDR3 length: 14 amino acids. CDR3 sequence: CASSSSGRVPEQFF. The CDR3 region has the DNA TGTGCCAGCAGTAGTAGCGGGAGAGTACCTGAGCAGTTCTTC. Based on the CDR3 plus reference TRBV28 and TRBJ2-1, the full variable domain is DVKVTQSSRYLVKRTGEKVFLECVQDMDHENMFWYRQDPGLGLRLIYFSYDVKMKEKGDIPEGYSVSREKKERFSLILESASTNQTSMYLCASSSSGRVPEQFFGPGTRLTVL.

This clonotype was seen more than once but under ten times. The chain carries TRBV18 and TRBJ1-1; possibly TRBD1 for D (5 bases). Between the trimmed V and J ends, which lost 5 bases and 7 bases, there was a span of 14 bases. The CDR3 runs to 13 residues. Germline values: CDR1 KGHSH, CDR2 LQKENI. CDR3 nucleotides: TGTGCCAGCTCAACTTCCAGGGATAGTGAAGCTTTCTTT. Protein sequence: CASSTSRDSEAFF.

This clonotype was counted only a few times. The chain carries TRBV5-1 and TRBJ1-1; 11 nucleotides line up with TRBD1. This CDR3 has 15 residues. V lost 1 base to trimming and J lost 10 bases; unmatched junction nucleotides: 9. Germline V CDR1 and CDR2: SGHRS, YFSETQ. The CDR3 loop is CASSLPGQGVLVAFF. CDR3 bases: TGCGCCAGCAGCTTGCCGGGACAGGGGGTTCTTGTAGCTTTCTTT.

This sequence joins TRBV11-3 and TRBJ2-1; possible D gene TRBD1, 6 bases. The V end was cut by 1 base, the J end by 5 bases, with 9 bases between. This CDR3 has 14 amino acids. Germline V gene lookup returns CDR1 SGHNT and CDR2 YENEEA. The CDR3, as DNA: TGTGCCAGCAGCTTAGCAGGGGTGGACAATGAGCAGTTCTTC. This sequence encodes CASSLAGVDNEQFF.

With regard to this clonotype: The CDR3 does not close with the conserved phenylalanine or tryptophan, likely indicating a read error. J is TRBJ2-3 and V is TRBV11-3; D is possibly TRBD2 (5 bases). The germline V gene has CDR1 SGHNT and CDR2 YENEEA. CDR3 length: 14 residues. In DNA, the CDR3 is TGTGCCAGCAGTTTAGCGAGGAGTTCAGATACGCAGTATCTT. Its translation: CASSLARSSDTQYL.

The J gene is TRBJ2-7, the V gene TRBV9; possible D gene TRBD2, 6 bases. Trimming shortened V by 2 bases and J by 5 bases, and 14 bases separated the two germline ends. CDR3 size: 14 residues. Looked up from germline, CDR1 is SGDLS and CDR2 is YYNGEE. In DNA form, the CDR3 reads TGTGCCAGCAGCGTGGGGGGAGCTCTGCACGAGCAGTACTTC. It specifies CASSVGGALHEQYF.

This clonotype is medium-sized by share. The chain is built from TRBV5-6 and TRBJ2-5; TRBD1 aligns across 9 bases. The CDR3 consists of 15 residues. CDR1 and CDR2 from the germline V gene are SGHDT and YYEEEE. J gave up 4 bases and V 4 bases, and 8 bases lay outside the gene matches. CDR3 sequence: CASSQLQGALETQYF. The CDR3 region has the DNA TGTGCCAGCAGCCAGCTACAGGGGGCATTAGAGACCCAGTACTTC.

This clonotype was counted at least ten times. The V call is TRBV19, the J call TRBJ2-5; 8 nucleotides align to TRBD2. Germline V gene data show CDR1 as LNHDA and CDR2 as SQIVND (reference sequence). The V segment lost 8 bases and the J segment 6 bases; nucleotides outside the gene matches: 8. CDR3 length: 13 residues. The CDR3 DNA reads as TGTGCCAGTTCAGCGGGAGTAGGGAAGACCCAGTACTTC. It specifies CASSAGVGKTQYF.

This clonotype showed up just a few times. An end of the junction does not agree with germline; a read error may underlie this. This chain connects TRBV6-1 to TRBJ1-1; weak D call: TRBD1 (5 bases). Per the germline V gene, CDR1 is MNHNS and CDR2 is SASEGT. The CDR3 runs to 14 residues. The CDR3 region has the DNA TGTGCCAGCAGTGTGGGACTGATGAAAACTGAAGCTTTCTTT. Translation gives CASSVGLMKTEAFF.

V is TRBV7-2 and J is TRBJ2-1, with 8 nucleotides matching TRBD1. The CDR3 has 14 amino acids. J lost 7 bases, V lost 4 bases, and 6 bases had no gene match. CDR1 and CDR2 from the germline V gene are SGHTA and FQGNSA. CDR3 DNA: TGTGCCAGCAGCTCCTGGACAGGGAATAATGAGCAGTTCTTC. Translation gives CASSSWTGNNEQFF.

This clonotype is large by share. V usage is TRBV4-3 and J usage is TRBJ1-4; 8 bases are shared with TRBD1. Germline V gene sequence: CDR1 LGHNA, CDR2 YSLEER. CDR3 length: 16 residues. J was trimmed by 8 bases and V by 2 bases; bases with no gene match: 10. The CDR3 loop reads CASSQSPQGAGEKLFF. In DNA, the CDR3 is TGCGCCAGCAGCCAAAGCCCCCAGGGGGCAGGCGAAAAACTGTTTTTT.

There are many counts of this clonotype. This rearrangement joins TRBV28 to TRBJ2-3; a weak D match, TRBD2 (5 bases). V gave up 2 bases and J gave up 0 bases, with 9 bases separating them. The CDR3 runs 15 residues. The V gene's germline CDR1 is MDHEN and CDR2 SYDVKM. CDR3 in DNA: TGTGCCAGCAGTTTACGGGGTTCTAGCACAGATACGCAGTATTTT. This encodes CASSLRGSSTDTQYF.

The chain has TRBV3-1 and TRBJ1-2; D gene uncertain. Trimming took off 0 bases at V and 6 bases at J, with 5 bases between the two ends. CDR1 and CDR2 (germline): LGHDT, YNNKEL (reference sequence). The CDR3 sequence is 12 residues long. CDR3 sequence reads: CASSQEGNGYTF. The CDR3 bases are TGTGCCAGCAGCCAAGAAGGAAATGGCTACACCTTC.

This clonotype is medium-sized in the sample. V is TRBV13 and J is TRBJ1-6; D possibly corresponds to TRBD1 (6 bases). The CDR3 has 16 amino acids. V was clipped by 2 bases and J by 8 bases, with 16 bases between them. The germline CDR1 and CDR2 sequences are PRHDT and FYEKMQ (reference sequence). In DNA form, the CDR3 reads TGTGCCAGCAGCTTAAATCCCACAGGGCAGGATTCACCCCTCCACTTT. It yields the protein CASSLNPTGQDSPLHF.

This clonotype is medium-sized (0.01 to 0.1%) in the sample. The rearrangement uses TRBV11-1 and TRBJ2-1; 11 positions match TRBD2. CDR3 size: 15 residues. Trimming took 4 bases from V and 4 from J; bases not matched to a gene: 3. Germline CDR1 is SGHAT and CDR2 is FQDESV (reference sequence). The CDR3 spells CASSSGTSGYNEQFF. The CDR3 bases are TGTGCCAGCAGCTCCGGGACTAGCGGTTACAATGAGCAGTTCTTC.

This clonotype was counted at least ten times. The chain joins TRBV7-9 to TRBJ2-5, with D possibly TRBD2 on 7 matching bases. The V end lost 3 bases, the J end lost 2 bases, and 22 bases lay between the germline ends. CDR3 length: 18 amino acids. The V gene's germline CDR1 is SEHNR and CDR2 FQNEAQ (reference sequence). CDR3 nucleotide sequence: TGTGCCAGCAGCTTGCGCCGATTTACAGGGAGGGGGCAAGAGACCCAGTACTTC. Translated, it gives CASSLRRFTGRGQETQYF.

A remark on this clonotype: Because it lacks the conserved phenylalanine or tryptophan at the end, this CDR3 is likely a read error. The chain recombines TRBV5-1 with TRBJ2-1, with D tentatively TRBD2 (5 bases). Germline V gene sequence: CDR1 SGHRS, CDR2 YFSETQ. This CDR3 is built from 15 residues. CDR3: CASTISPSSHNEQFL. Here the CDR3 DNA reads TGCGCCAGCACCATTAGCCCTAGCTCCCACAATGAGCAGTTCCTC.

Concerning this clonotype itself: Being one base from a much bigger clone, this may be a read error. The chain employs TRBV12-3 or TRBV12-4 and TRBJ1-1; D is unclear. The CDR3 runs to 16 residues. The CDR3 is CASGLDYRTANTEAFF. The CDR3 DNA sequence: TGTGCCAGCGGTTTAGACTATCGGACCGCGAACACTGAAGCTTTCTTT.

The CDR3 here is CASSQLREGIETDTQYF. In DNA form, the CDR3 reads TGCGCCAGCAGTCAACTCCGAGAGGGGATAGAGACAGATACGCAGTATTTT. The rearrangement links TRBV23-1 to TRBJ2-3, with D perhaps assigned TRBD1 or TRBD2 (5 bases each). TRBV23-1 is known as an ORF, though its function is uncertain. The CDR3 is 17 residues long. V lost 2 bases and J lost 3, with 18 bases in between.

In this sample, this clonotype is medium-sized (0.01 to 0.1%). CDR3 DNA sequence: TGCGCCAGCAGCCAGGGGACAGGGGGGACCTACGAGCAGTACTTC. Translation gives CASSQGTGGTYEQYF. The gene calls are TRBV4-1 and TRBJ2-7; 11 nucleotides agree with TRBD1. The germline gives CDR1 MGHRA, CDR2 YSYEKL. V lost 3 bases, J lost 2 bases, and 3 bases stayed unmatched. The CDR3 covers 15 residues.

V and J are TRBV15 and TRBJ2-2, with a possible D match to TRBD2 (5 bases). The CDR3 runs to 15 residues. Trimming stripped 1 base from V and 13 bases from J, with 19 bases between. Per the germline V gene, CDR1 is LNHNV and CDR2 is YYDKDF (reference sequence). CDR3 DNA: TGTGCCACCAGCAGAGGCCCCATCGTTGGGAGTTGGCTGTTTTTT. Translating it yields CATSRGPIVGSWLFF.

About this clonotype: Being one base from a much bigger clone, this may be a read error. Given the absence of the conserved phenylalanine or tryptophan at the CDR3 end, a read error is likely. This chain uses TRBV4-1 with TRBJ1-5, with 7 bases that match TRBD1. V lost 6 bases to trimming and J lost 2 bases; unmatched junction nucleotides: 16. CDR1 MGHRA and CDR2 YSYEKL come from the germline V gene. The CDR3 covers 18 residues. The DNA of the CDR3 is TGCGCCAGCAGTGCAGGGGGTTTGGGGATAGCAGGCAATCAGCCCCAGCATATT. This codes for CASSAGGLGIAGNQPQHI.

This clonotype was seen repeatedly, ten times or more. This rearrangement joins TRBV20-1 to TRBJ2-3; D is uncertain. This CDR3 has 13 amino acids. Trimming took off 1 base at V and 4 bases at J, with 9 bases between the two ends. Germline loops: CDR1 DFQATT, CDR2 SNEGSKA (reference sequence). DNA for the CDR3: TGCAGTGCTAGAGGTCCCCCCGCAGATACGCAGTATTTT. This sequence encodes CSARGPPADTQYF.

This clonotype is medium-sized. This chain links TRBV6-6 with TRBJ1-6, with unresolved D. V was trimmed by 6 bases and J by 7 bases, leaving 10 bases between them. Germline V lookup: CDR1 MNHNY, CDR2 SVGAGI (reference sequence). The CDR3 is 13 residues long. In DNA, the CDR3 is TGTGCCAGCAGCCCGACGGAGAATTCACCCCTCCACTTT. Translation gives CASSPTENSPLHF.

Comment on this clonotype: Compared with germline, one end of the junction differs, possibly owing to a read error. V gene TRBV27 combines with J gene TRBJ2-5, with D possibly called TRBD1 or TRBD2 (5 bases each). CDR1 is MNHEY and CDR2 is SMNVEV in the germline V gene (reference sequence). This CDR3 is built from 14 residues. CDR3 sequence reads: CASSLAGMGWTRHF. In DNA, the CDR3 is TGTGCCAGCAGTCTAGCAGGGATGGGGTGGACCCGGCACTTC.